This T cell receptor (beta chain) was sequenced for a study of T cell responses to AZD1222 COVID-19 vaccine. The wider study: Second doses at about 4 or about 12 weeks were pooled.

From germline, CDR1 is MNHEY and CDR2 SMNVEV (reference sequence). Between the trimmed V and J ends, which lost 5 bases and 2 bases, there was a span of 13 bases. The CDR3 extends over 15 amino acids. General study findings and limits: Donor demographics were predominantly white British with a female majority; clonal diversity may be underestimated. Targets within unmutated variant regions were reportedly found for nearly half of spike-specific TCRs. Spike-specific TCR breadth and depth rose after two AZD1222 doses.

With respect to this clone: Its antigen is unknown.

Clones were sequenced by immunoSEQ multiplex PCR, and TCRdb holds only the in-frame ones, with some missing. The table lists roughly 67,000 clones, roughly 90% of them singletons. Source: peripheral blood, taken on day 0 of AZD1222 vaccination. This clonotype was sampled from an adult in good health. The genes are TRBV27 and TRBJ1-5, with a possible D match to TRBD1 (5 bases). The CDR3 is CASSEGLGGNQPQHF. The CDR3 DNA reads TGTGCCAGCAGTGAGGGACTCGGCGGCAATCAGCCCCAGCATTTT.